A selection of T cell receptor beta chains follows, all from one sample in a study of T cells in Graves' hyperthyroidism and ophthalmopathy. TCRdb re-analysed the multiplex PCR reads in MiXCR, keeping a single row per CDR3 protein. Here the sample spans roughly 740,000 distinct CDR3 sequences, about a sixth being singletons. The specimen sequenced was blood. All receptors come from a man aged 18 to 35 with Graves' hyperthyroidism. CDR3s leave out the opening cysteine and the closing phenylalanine or tryptophan. The order of the fields is V gene, CDR3 protein.

V gene: TRBV6-1; CDR3 protein: ASPGTGGRDTQY
V gene: TRBV7-3; CDR3 protein: ASSPFDRAEQY
V gene: TRBV6-2/TRBV6-3; CDR3 protein: ASSYRLPPTDTQY
V gene: TRBV20-1; CDR3 protein: SAPTGGPSPLH
V gene: TRBV12-3/TRBV12-4; CDR3 protein: ASSPRVLNTEAF
V gene: TRBV9; CDR3 protein: ASSASGRLTYNEQF
V gene: TRBV27; CDR3 protein: ASSLSLAGNTDTQY
V gene: TRBV12-3/TRBV12-4; CDR3 protein: ASSLDRGEETQY
V gene: TRBV7-3; CDR3 protein: ASSFTSGRGNEQF
V gene: TRBV27; CDR3 protein: ASSFLPAADQETQY
V gene: TRBV12-3/TRBV12-4; CDR3 protein: ASISNKGGRFMNEQY
V gene: TRBV6-1; CDR3 protein: ASSDRANYGYT
V gene: TRBV6-1; CDR3 protein: ASSEGLADYEQY
V gene: TRBV19; CDR3 protein: ASSLVIGNSYEQY
V gene: TRBV12-3/TRBV12-4; CDR3 protein: ASSFSGNITDTQY
V gene: TRBV6-2/TRBV6-3; CDR3 protein: ASSYVQGSHEQY
V gene: TRBV12-3/TRBV12-4; CDR3 protein: ASSLGDPRETQY
V gene: TRBV6-1; CDR3 protein: ASSESRGIGEETQY
V gene: TRBV20-1; CDR3 protein: SAITSGSVKTQY
V gene: TRBV11-3; CDR3 protein: ASSLWGAGGLPDTQY
V gene: TRBV7-9; CDR3 protein: ASSLARGQGAYNEQF
V gene: TRBV28; CDR3 protein: ASSSGYRFTGELF
V gene: TRBV11-2; CDR3 protein: ASSLLGTSGSHPGERY
V gene: TRBV5-6; CDR3 protein: ASSLTDRTKNIQY
V gene: TRBV20-1; CDR3 protein: SARDLRKQGADTQY
V gene: TRBV20-1; CDR3 protein: SASNRGNEQF
V gene: TRBV4-1; CDR3 protein: ASSQGQGTELTYEQY
V gene: TRBV18; CDR3 protein: ASSPGTVVVGQF
V gene: TRBV28; CDR3 protein: ASRSGQGSDEQY
V gene: TRBV18; CDR3 protein: ASSPPGGLANTGELF
V gene: TRBV7-6; CDR3 protein: ASTPRAGANTGELF
V gene: TRBV19; CDR3 protein: ASSTLTGTNNQPQH
V gene: TRBV2; CDR3 protein: ASRSGSDYEQY
V gene: TRBV30; CDR3 protein: AWSVPNEQF
V gene: TRBV6-1; CDR3 protein: ASSVIAGGQRTYNEQF
V gene: TRBV7-9; CDR3 protein: ASSLIQETQY
V gene: TRBV6-2/TRBV6-3; CDR3 protein: ASRYRDSMGYEQF
V gene: TRBV3-1; CDR3 protein: ASSQDRNSHYEQY
V gene: TRBV27; CDR3 protein: ASSLSWDRGPRGYT
V gene: TRBV12-3/TRBV12-4; CDR3 protein: ASSLWREGQETQY
V gene: TRBV3-1; CDR3 protein: ASSPRSQETQY
V gene: TRBV7-3; CDR3 protein: ASSLTGPPWGTDTQY
V gene: TRBV20-1; CDR3 protein: SARDKGGRAYEQY
V gene: TRBV28; CDR3 protein: ASSASGTGKQETQY
V gene: TRBV6-1; CDR3 protein: ASSERADSYNEQF
V gene: TRBV6-1; CDR3 protein: ASSIAWTPSGREQY
V gene: TRBV28; CDR3 protein: ASSRAGGGMNTEAF
V gene: TRBV28; CDR3 protein: ASSLTVRVYEQY
V gene: TRBV18; CDR3 protein: ASSRLRYDEQY